Listed below are T cell receptor beta chains from one sample, sequenced in a study of T cell repertoires in cytomegalovirus infection. Antigens of these TCRs are unknown. Each CDR3 protein is one row after TCRdb ran MiXCR on the reads. The sample carries about 920,000 distinct CDR3 sequences, roughly 30% recorded once. The sample in question was cultured CD8+ T cells from PBMCs, obtained from culture after CMV antigen stimulation. The receptors were gathered from a human donor in good health (CMV status not recorded). Some clones in this sample may be carry-over from other donors' samples. The conserved cysteine and the conserved F or W are not part of the CDR3 here. Only some rows state a clone size, as once, few, many or a class for expanded clones.

clone size: many
V gene: TRBV7-6
CDR3 protein: ASSDRLIGGTEAF

clone size: few
V gene: TRBV7-9
CDR3 protein: ASSLPRSPVPPSTDTQY

clone size: -
V gene: TRBV27
CDR3 protein: ASYGGAPFNTYNEQF

clone size: -
V gene: TRBV6-6
CDR3 protein: ASSWRGGRDTQY

clone size: -
V gene: TRBV19
CDR3 protein: ASSIRAEAF

clone size: many
V gene: TRBV7-2
CDR3 protein: ASSSGLAGGPTGELF

clone size: few
V gene: TRBV28
CDR3 protein: ASSFRSSYNSPLH

clone size: -
V gene: TRBV7-9
CDR3 protein: ASSFQGPELF

clone size: -
V gene: TRBV6-6
CDR3 protein: ASGPGEQF

clone size: few
V gene: TRBV7-6
CDR3 protein: ASRQLVRGANEQF

clone size: -
V gene: TRBV24-1
CDR3 protein: ATSQGSDTQY

clone size: many
V gene: TRBV7-2
CDR3 protein: ASSTSRGSSYNEQF

clone size: -
V gene: TRBV6-8
CDR3 protein: ASSYRVTETQY

clone size: -
V gene: TRBV6-2/TRBV6-3
CDR3 protein: ASSPALRQY

clone size: -
V gene: TRBV7-8
CDR3 protein: ASSLAQQGGTEAF

clone size: few
V gene: TRBV28
CDR3 protein: ASRTGRQGAEAF

clone size: -
V gene: TRBV7-8
CDR3 protein: ASSLRGQGFDGEKLF

clone size: -
V gene: TRBV5-1
CDR3 protein: ASSRPDARGYT

clone size: -
V gene: TRBV27
CDR3 protein: ASMGPSARGYT

clone size: many
V gene: TRBV7-6
CDR3 protein: ASSLQGSAYNSPLH

clone size: -
V gene: TRBV27
CDR3 protein: ASSSNTGTTSYEQY

clone size: few
V gene: TRBV23-1
CDR3 protein: ASSQWTVLSTDTQY

clone size: many
V gene: TRBV7-2
CDR3 protein: ASSLTDLQAYEQY

clone size: -
V gene: TRBV28
CDR3 protein: ASSWTAYGYT

clone size: -
V gene: TRBV12-3/TRBV12-4
CDR3 protein: ASSPATWTEYNEQF

clone size: -
V gene: TRBV6-5
CDR3 protein: ASSSSKDIQY

clone size: -
V gene: TRBV6-5
CDR3 protein: ASSYSNRVGGELF

clone size: -
V gene: TRBV4-3
CDR3 protein: ASSQDPYRTVF

clone size: many
V gene: TRBV7-9
CDR3 protein: ASSLPSSYGYT

clone size: few
V gene: TRBV6-2/TRBV6-3
CDR3 protein: ASSYPPKTQY

clone size: -
V gene: TRBV12-3/TRBV12-4
CDR3 protein: ASSLARQGYEQY

clone size: many
V gene: TRBV7-6
CDR3 protein: ASSFRAGRLEQF

clone size: few
V gene: TRBV6-2/TRBV6-3
CDR3 protein: ASSNVVAGEPDTQY

clone size: many
V gene: TRBV7-6
CDR3 protein: ASSPPGRGLETQY

clone size: -
V gene: TRBV12-3/TRBV12-4
CDR3 protein: ASSLLAGEFSGTDTQY

clone size: few
V gene: TRBV7-9
CDR3 protein: ASSAPITGFEQY

clone size: -
V gene: TRBV29-1
CDR3 protein: SGSLQGDFGYT

clone size: few
V gene: TRBV27
CDR3 protein: ASNTIGTGVNTEAF

clone size: -
V gene: TRBV5-5
CDR3 protein: ASSTGQGVLYGYT

clone size: -
V gene: TRBV6-1
CDR3 protein: ASSEEGGMNSPLH

clone size: -
V gene: TRBV7-9
CDR3 protein: ASSSRGGGEQF

clone size: -
V gene: TRBV7-8
CDR3 protein: ATPSEQF